One T cell receptor beta chain is described in this entry. Clones were read by immunoSEQ multiplex PCR, and TCRdb kept only the in-frame ones, dropping some. The profile shows 120,000 or so clones, more than 75% of them singletons. The record originates from a study of PD-L1 blockade in urothelial cancer. Study-wide context: Individuals in the cohort had been given 0 to 3 earlier chemotherapy regimens.

Time point of the sample: peripheral blood 6 weeks after treatment start. The CDR3 extends over 19 amino acids. Germline CDR1 and CDR2: SGHAT and FQNNGV. V was trimmed by 4 bases and J by 0 bases, leaving 22 bases between them. This clonotype was sampled from a middle-aged man with urothelial cancer. This chain joins TRBV11-2 and TRBJ1-3; D perhaps matches TRBD1 (5 bases). The input for sequencing was PBMCs, taken around atezolizumab (anti-PD-L1) treatment. CDR3 bases: TGTGCCAGCAGCTCCCCCAGGGATAATACAGGTCCCTCTGGAAACACCATATATTTT. Translated: CASSSPRDNTGPSGNTIYF.